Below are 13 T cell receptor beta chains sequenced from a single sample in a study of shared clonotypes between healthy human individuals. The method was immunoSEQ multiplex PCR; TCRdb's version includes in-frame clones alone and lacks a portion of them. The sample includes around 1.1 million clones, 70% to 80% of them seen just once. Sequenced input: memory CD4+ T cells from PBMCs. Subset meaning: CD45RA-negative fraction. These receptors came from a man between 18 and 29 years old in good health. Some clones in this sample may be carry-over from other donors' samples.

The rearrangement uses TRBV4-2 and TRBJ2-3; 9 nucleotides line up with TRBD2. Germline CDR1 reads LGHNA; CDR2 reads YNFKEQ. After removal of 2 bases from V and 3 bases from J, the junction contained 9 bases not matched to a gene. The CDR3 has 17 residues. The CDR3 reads CASSQSPVTSGTDTQYF. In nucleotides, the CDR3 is TGTGCCAGCAGCCAAAGTCCTGTGACTAGCGGTACAGATACGCAGTATTTT.

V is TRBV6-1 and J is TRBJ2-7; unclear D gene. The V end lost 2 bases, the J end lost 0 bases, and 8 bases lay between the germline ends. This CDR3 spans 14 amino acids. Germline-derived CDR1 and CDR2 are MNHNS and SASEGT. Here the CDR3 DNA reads TGTGCCAGCAGTGAAATCCAGGTCTCCTACGAGCAGTACTTC. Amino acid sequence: CASSEIQVSYEQYF.

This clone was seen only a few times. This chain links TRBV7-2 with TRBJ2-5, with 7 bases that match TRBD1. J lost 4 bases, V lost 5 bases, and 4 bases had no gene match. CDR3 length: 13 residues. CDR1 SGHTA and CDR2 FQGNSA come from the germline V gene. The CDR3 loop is CASSPNRGETQYF. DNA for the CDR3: TGTGCCAGCAGCCCGAACAGGGGAGAGACCCAGTACTTC.

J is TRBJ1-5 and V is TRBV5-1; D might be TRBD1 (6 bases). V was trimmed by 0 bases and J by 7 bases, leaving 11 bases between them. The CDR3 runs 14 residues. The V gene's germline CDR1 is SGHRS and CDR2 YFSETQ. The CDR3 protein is CASSLEGGRQPQHF. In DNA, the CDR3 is TGCGCCAGCAGCTTGGAGGGGGGCAGGCAGCCCCAGCATTTT. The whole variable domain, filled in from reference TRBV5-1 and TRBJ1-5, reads KAGVTQTPRYLIKTRGQQVTLSCSPISGHRSVSWYQQTPGQGLQFLFEYFSETQRNKGNFPGRFSGRQFSNSRSEMNVSTLELGDSALYLCASSLEGGRQPQHFGDGTRLSIL.

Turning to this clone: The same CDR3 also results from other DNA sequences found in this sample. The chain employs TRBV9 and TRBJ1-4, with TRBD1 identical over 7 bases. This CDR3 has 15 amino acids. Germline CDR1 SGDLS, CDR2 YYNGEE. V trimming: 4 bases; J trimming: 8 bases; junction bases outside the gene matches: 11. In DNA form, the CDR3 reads TGTGCCAGCAGCACCCGGACAGGCGGAAGGGAAAAACTGTTTTTT. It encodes CASSTRTGGREKLFF.

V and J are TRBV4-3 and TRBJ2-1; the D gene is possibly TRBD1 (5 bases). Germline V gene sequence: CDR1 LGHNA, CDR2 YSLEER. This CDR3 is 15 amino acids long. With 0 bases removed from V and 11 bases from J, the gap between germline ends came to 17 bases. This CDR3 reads CASSQDRAVMVKQFF. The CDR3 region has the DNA TGCGCCAGCAGCCAAGACAGGGCAGTAATGGTGAAGCAGTTCTTC.

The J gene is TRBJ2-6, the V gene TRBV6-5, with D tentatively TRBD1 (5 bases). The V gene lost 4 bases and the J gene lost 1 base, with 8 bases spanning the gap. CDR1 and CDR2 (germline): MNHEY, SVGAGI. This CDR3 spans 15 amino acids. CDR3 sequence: CASSSPGSGANVLTF. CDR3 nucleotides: TGTGCCAGCAGTTCACCAGGGTCTGGGGCCAACGTCCTGACTTTC.

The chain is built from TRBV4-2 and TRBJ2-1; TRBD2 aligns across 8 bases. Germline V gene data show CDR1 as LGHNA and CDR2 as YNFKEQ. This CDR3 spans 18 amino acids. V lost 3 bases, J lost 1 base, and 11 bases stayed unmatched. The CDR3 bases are TGTGCCAGCAGCCACAACTGGCGGGCTAGCGGGTCCTACAATGAGCAGTTCTTC. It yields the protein CASSHNWRASGSYNEQFF.

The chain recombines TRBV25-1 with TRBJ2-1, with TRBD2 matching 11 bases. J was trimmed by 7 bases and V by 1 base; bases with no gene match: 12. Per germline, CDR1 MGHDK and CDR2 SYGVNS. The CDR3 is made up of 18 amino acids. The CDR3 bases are TGTGCCAGCAGTGAATGTCTGAAGTACACTAGCGGGAGTAATGAGCAGTTCTTC. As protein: CASSECLKYTSGSNEQFF.

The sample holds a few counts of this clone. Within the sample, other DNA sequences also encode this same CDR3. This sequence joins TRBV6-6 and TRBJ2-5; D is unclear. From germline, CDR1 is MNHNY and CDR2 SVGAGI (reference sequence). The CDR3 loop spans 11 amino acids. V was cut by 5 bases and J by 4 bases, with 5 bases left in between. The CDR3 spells CASSPGETQYF. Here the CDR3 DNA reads TGTGCCAGCAGTCCTGGAGAGACCCAGTACTTC.

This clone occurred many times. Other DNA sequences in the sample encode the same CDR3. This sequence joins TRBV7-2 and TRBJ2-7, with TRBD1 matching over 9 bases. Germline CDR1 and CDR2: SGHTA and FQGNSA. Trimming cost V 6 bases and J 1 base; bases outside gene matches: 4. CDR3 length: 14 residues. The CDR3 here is CASRLGTGSYEQYF. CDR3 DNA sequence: TGTGCCAGCAGGTTGGGGACAGGGTCCTACGAGCAGTACTTC.

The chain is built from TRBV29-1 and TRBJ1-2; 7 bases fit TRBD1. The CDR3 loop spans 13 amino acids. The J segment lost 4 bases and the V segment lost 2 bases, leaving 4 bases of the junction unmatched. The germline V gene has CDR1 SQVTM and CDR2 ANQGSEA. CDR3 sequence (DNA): TGCAGCGTTGAAAGGGGGGACAGCTATGGCTACACCTTC. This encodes CSVERGDSYGYTF.

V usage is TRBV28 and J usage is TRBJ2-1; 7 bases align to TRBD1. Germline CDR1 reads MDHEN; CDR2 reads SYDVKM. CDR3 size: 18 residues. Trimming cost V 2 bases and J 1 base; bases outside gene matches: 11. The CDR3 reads CASSLHRWGTVSYNEQFF. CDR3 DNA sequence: TGTGCCAGCAGTTTACATCGGTGGGGGACAGTATCCTACAATGAGCAGTTCTTC.